A single TCR beta chain is shown here with its context. The antigen is undetermined. The sample carries other DNA sequences with the same CDR3. The CDR3 consists of 13 residues. CDR1 is SGHRS and CDR2 is YFSETQ in the germline V gene. Trimming shortened V by 4 bases and J by 2 bases, and 9 bases separated the two germline ends. Running of the assay took place at deep level. The protocol was immunoSEQ multiplex PCR, while the TCRdb copy is restricted to in-frame clones and leaves out a portion. The sample has approximately 2.4 million clones; approximately 94% are singletons. The data derive from a study of shared clonotypes between healthy human individuals. Study findings and constraints: Researchers found naive subsets generally carried larger estimated richness than memory subsets. Clonotypes that were shared across a few donors made up approximately 5% of naive CD4 clonotypes.

The TCR comes from a man aged 18 to 29 in good health. The sequenced sample was naive CD4+ T cells sorted from blood. Subset denoted: CD45RA+ positively selected. The rearrangement joins TRBV5-1 to TRBJ1-1, with D uncertain. CDR3: CASSLEPNTEAFF. CDR3 nucleotides: TGCGCCAGCAGCCTGGAACCTAACACTGAAGCTTTCTTT.